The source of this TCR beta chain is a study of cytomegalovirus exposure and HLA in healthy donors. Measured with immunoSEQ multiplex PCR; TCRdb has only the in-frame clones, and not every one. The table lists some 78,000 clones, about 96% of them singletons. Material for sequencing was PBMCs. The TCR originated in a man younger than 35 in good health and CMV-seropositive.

DNA for the CDR3: TGTGCCAGCAGCACCGGGACAGGGAATGGTGGCTACACCTTC. This translates into CASSTGTGNGGYTF. V and J are TRBV2 and TRBJ1-2; 9 bases line up with TRBD1. Trimming cost V 6 bases and J 7 bases; bases outside gene matches: 9. There are 14 residues in the CDR3. The germline CDR1 and CDR2 sequences are SNHLY and FYNNEI.